A selection of T cell receptor beta chains follows, all from one sample in a study of Graves' ophthalmopathy and Graves' hyperthyroidism. Via MiXCR, TCRdb re-called the multiplex PCR reads, giving one row per CDR3 protein. The repertoire holds 680,000 or so distinct CDR3 sequences, with about 20% as singletons. Specimen: peripheral blood. All receptors derive from a woman younger than 30 with stable Graves' hyperthyroidism. Some clones in this sample may be carry-over from other donors' samples. CDR3s include the opening cysteine and the closing phenylalanine or tryptophan. The D gene is left open where the match is weak. Rows may omit the clone size; those that give it use once, few, many or a size class.

V gene	D gene	clone size	J gene	CDR3 DNA	CDR3 protein
TRBV30	TRBD1	NA	TRBJ1-6	TGTGCCTGGGACGCTGGGACAGGGCCCAATTCACCCCTCCACTTT	CAWDAGTGPNSPLHF
TRBV20-1	NA	many	TRBJ2-5	TGCAGTGCTAGAGGTGGTAGCGGAGCACAAGAGACCCAGTACTTC	CSARGGSGAQETQYF
TRBV29-1	NA	few	TRBJ1-2	TGCAGCGCCCTAGGCGGGGCAGGTCCCCTAAACTATGGCTACACCTTC	CSALGGAGPLNYGYTF
TRBV20-1	NA	many	TRBJ1-1	TGCAGTGTGAGGACGAACAAAGTGAACACTGAAGCTTTCTTT	CSVRTNKVNTEAFF
TRBV6-1	NA	many	TRBJ2-2	TGTGCCAGCAGGCGAGCTAGCGTATCGAACACCGGGGAGCTGTTTTTT	CASRRASVSNTGELFF
TRBV12-3/TRBV12-4	TRBD1	NA	TRBJ1-6	TGTGCCAGCAGTTTAACAGGGGCGAATAATTCACCCCTCCACTTT	CASSLTGANNSPLHF
TRBV6-1	NA	few	TRBJ1-3	TGTGCCAGCAGGAAAGAGGGGTTCGGAAACACCATATATTTT	CASRKEGFGNTIYF
TRBV10-3	NA	many	TRBJ1-2	TGTGCCATCAGTGGGGACCGCCGCCGGGGCTACACCTTC	CAISGDRRRGYTF
TRBV6-4	TRBD1	NA	TRBJ2-7	TGTGCCAGCAGTGCTCGGACAGGGGCGAGCTCCTACGAGCAGTACTTC	CASSARTGASSYEQYF
TRBV7-2	NA	NA	TRBJ2-7	TGTGCCAGCAGCTTGGGGGGAGTGCGGTACGAGCAGTACTTC	CASSLGGVRYEQYF
TRBV12-3/TRBV12-4	NA	few	TRBJ2-4	TGTGCCAGCAGTTTAGCGGGAAGGGCGGGGGCCAAAAACATTAAGTACTTC	CASSLAGRAGAKNIKYF
TRBV28	NA	once	TRBJ1-2	TGTGCCAGCAGCCACTACGGCCCGGGATATGGCTACACCTTC	CASSHYGPGYGYTF
TRBV3-1	NA	NA	TRBJ2-5	TGTGCCAGCAGCCAAGATAGGGGCCGGCAAGAGACCCAGTACTTC	CASSQDRGRQETQYF